This T cell receptor beta chain was obtained from a study of T cells after yellow fever vaccination. This clonotype was picked up many times. Its antigen is currently unknown. Germline-derived CDR1 and CDR2 are SEHNR and FQNEAQ (reference sequence). The V and J ends lost 5 bases and 2 bases respectively, with 20 bases between them. This CDR3 is 17 amino acids long. General study points: Weaker, the secondary response peaked sooner, at day 5 versus 15.

TCRdb independently ran MiXCR on the 5' RACE reads; one entry per CDR3 protein. The repertoire holds 60,000 to 85,000 distinct CDR3 sequences, with approximately 7% as singletons. Source: CD8+ T cells sorted from PBMCs, taken approximately 40 days after the first yellow fever vaccination. The chain links TRBV7-9 to TRBJ2-3; perhaps TRBD1 as D (6 bases). The clonotype comes from a man aged 18 to 29 who received the YFV17D yellow fever vaccine. The CDR3 is CASSTEQGYVYTDTQYF. In nucleotides, the CDR3 is TGTGCCAGCAGCACCGAACAGGGATATGTTTACACAGATACGCAGTATTTT.